This T cell receptor beta chain was identified during a study of OX40 agonist ivuxolimab in advanced cancers. Study summary: While on treatment, patients had intravenous ivuxolimab at 0.01 to 10 mg/kg every 2 weeks. Whole-study results and caveats: Blood T cells, both CD4+ and CD8+, expanded clonally by week 6 at 0.1 to 3.0 mg/kg. CD8+ T cells showed, on average, more clonal expansion than CD4+ cells.

With regard to this clone: The antigen is not known.

Assay used: immunoSEQ multiplex PCR; TCRdb lists only in-frame clones, some missing. This sample carries tens of thousands of clones, about nine tenths of them seen once, and the ten largest clones take about 1%. Trimming took 0 bases from V and 0 from J, leaving 7 bases between them. CDR3 length equals 16 residues. Germline V gene lookup returns CDR1 SGHRS and CDR2 YFSETQ. Samples of blood were obtained at baseline, on cycle 4 day 1, and on cycle 7 day 1. The sequencing here drew on CD4+ or CD8+ T cells sorted from blood, taken in a trial of the OX40 agonist ivuxolimab. This chain links TRBV5-1 with TRBJ2-6; D not certain. This sequence originates from an adult with an advanced solid tumor such as melanoma, head and neck, liver or kidney cancer. CDR3 in amino acids: CASSLEAVSGANVLTF. The CDR3 DNA reads TGCGCCAGCAGCTTGGAAGCAGTCTCTGGGGCCAACGTCCTGACTTTC.